This T cell receptor beta chain derives from a study of blood T cell repertoires in COVID-19. On the study more broadly: The United States, Italy and Spain were the sources of the acute and convalescent COVID-19 samples. Sources were T cells, B-cell-depleted T cells, or PBMCs; the material itself was cDNA or gDNA.

Profiling relied on immunoSEQ multiplex PCR, and the TCRdb table lists in-frame clones only, not all of them. The sample includes about 130,000 clones, more than 75% seen only once; the top ten take 10% to 12%. Trimming cost V 2 bases and J 10 bases, with 14 bases left between them. The CDR3 sequence is 14 residues long. CDR1 is MNHEY and CDR2 is SVGAGI in the germline V gene. Followed longitudinally, the Seattle patients had been enrolled during active infection. The sequencing input was peripheral blood. The TCR sequence derives from a woman aged 70 to 79 with COVID-19, enrolled during active disease. V is TRBV6-5 and J is TRBJ1-4; no reliable D call. The CDR3 DNA reads TGTGCCAGCAGTTACATGGACTTTCGCGGAAAACTGTTTTTT. It translates to CASSYMDFRGKLFF.